Sequencing of this T cell receptor beta chain was carried out in a study of blood T cell repertoires in COVID-19. Categorization into cohorts depended on clinical history that participants reported. In the authors' workflow: Amplified reference gene primers provided the basis for estimating nucleated cell counts. Profiling relied on immunoSEQ multiplex PCR, and the TCRdb table lists in-frame clones only, not all of them. D and trimming were read from the DNA, whereas the V and J calls and clone size are those reported in that table. This repertoire shows 350,000 to 400,000 clones, about 90% found once; its top ten account for 3%. The sequence was collected from a woman under 40 who had recovered from COVID-19. The specimen was PBMCs or T cells enriched from blood (not recorded which).

DNA of the CDR3: TGCGCCAGCAGCTTGGGTTCGCAGGGCGACACTGAAGCTTTCTTT. Its protein product is CASSLGSQGDTEAFF. The gene calls are TRBV5-1 and TRBJ1-1, with D possibly TRBD1 on 5 matching bases. Between the trimmed V and J ends, which lost 0 bases and 3 bases, there was a span of 12 bases. The CDR3 covers 15 residues. Germline V gene data show CDR1 as SGHRS and CDR2 as YFSETQ.